This paragraph reports one T cell receptor (beta chain). This record belongs to a study of blood T cell repertoires in COVID-19. Across the whole study: Spain, Italy and the United States supplied samples that represented acute and convalescent COVID-19. T cells, B-cell-depleted T cells, or PBMCs provided the cDNA or gDNA that served as material.

Methods used by the authors: It was from reference gene primer amplification that nucleated cell counts were estimated. Clones were sequenced by immunoSEQ multiplex PCR, and TCRdb holds only the in-frame ones, with some missing. V and J calls and clone size are those listed in that table; D and trimming were worked out from the DNA. The profile shows 400,000 to 550,000 clones, around 88% of them singletons. Germline V gene lookup returns CDR1 MNHEY and CDR2 SVGAGI. V lost 5 bases and J lost 3; bases outside the gene matches: 3. This CDR3 is built from 15 residues. This receptor was obtained from a woman in her thirties with acute or convalescent COVID-19. The material sequenced was peripheral blood. The V gene is TRBV6-5, the J gene TRBJ2-3; 12 bases map to TRBD2. DNA for the CDR3: TGTGCCAGCAGTCCCACTAGCGGGGGGACAGATACGCAGTATTTT. Its translation is CASSPTSGGTDTQYF.